This TCR beta chain was sequenced during a study of T cell repertoires in cytomegalovirus infection. About the research overall: Indications came from public TCR beta signatures; they pointed to CMV infection and to a matching HLA type. Findings and caveats of the study: Summed frequency of public TCR beta families distinguished CMV carriers with the relevant HLA. Ex vivo responses were dominated by HLA-C-restricted CMV-specific TCR beta clonotypes.

Germline V lookup: CDR1 SQVTM, CDR2 ANQGSEA. The CDR3 contains 14 residues. The V end lost 8 bases, the J end lost 0 bases, and 15 bases lay between the germline ends. Remarks on this clonotype: Its antigen is as yet unknown.

TCRdb reanalysed the reads using MiXCR and keeps one entry per CDR3 protein. The sample has some 600,000 distinct CDR3 sequences; 20% to 25% are singletons. Sequencing input: CD8+ T cells from PBMCs. This rearrangement joins TRBV29-1 to TRBJ2-3; the D gene is possibly TRBD1 (6 bases). The receptor comes from a human donor in good health (CMV status not recorded). Some clones in this sample may be carry-over from other donors' samples. The CDR3 bases are TGCAGCATCCTGGGGGCCTCGAGCACAGATACGCAGTATTTT. Its translation: CSILGASSTDTQYF.